This T cell receptor (beta chain) was documented in a study of shared clonotypes between healthy human individuals. The CDR3 spans 12 residues. The germline CDR1 and CDR2 sequences are MNHNS and SASEGT. Trimming stripped 6 bases from V and 1 base from J, with 7 bases between. General study points: Naive subsets generally had larger estimated richness than memory subsets.

Generated by immunoSEQ multiplex PCR, the TCRdb table keeps only in-frame clones and is missing some. This sample yields 2,500,000 or so clones, of which approximately 90% are seen a single time; around 0.15% belongs to the top ten. Comments on this clone: Antigen specificity is unknown.

Sequenced material: naive CD4+ T cells sorted from blood. Sample subset: CD45RA+ positively selected. This chain connects TRBV6-1 to TRBJ2-7, with D possibly TRBD1 on 5 matching bases. This clonotype originated in a young man in good health. CDR3 sequence reads: CASRKGSYEQYF. CDR3 sequence (DNA): TGTGCCAGCAGGAAGGGGTCCTACGAGCAGTACTTC.